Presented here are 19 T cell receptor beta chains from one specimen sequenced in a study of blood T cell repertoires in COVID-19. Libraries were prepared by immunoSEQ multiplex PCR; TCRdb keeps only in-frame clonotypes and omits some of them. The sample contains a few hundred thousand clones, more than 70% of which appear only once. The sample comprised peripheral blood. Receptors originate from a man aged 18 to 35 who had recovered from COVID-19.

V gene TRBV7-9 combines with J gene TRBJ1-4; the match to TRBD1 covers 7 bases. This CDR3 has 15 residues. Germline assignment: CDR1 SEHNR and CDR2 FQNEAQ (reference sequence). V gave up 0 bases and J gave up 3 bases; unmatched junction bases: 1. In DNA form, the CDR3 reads TGTGCCAGCAGCTTAGCCAGGGGGTCTAATGAAAAACTGTTTTTT. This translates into CASSLARGSNEKLFF.

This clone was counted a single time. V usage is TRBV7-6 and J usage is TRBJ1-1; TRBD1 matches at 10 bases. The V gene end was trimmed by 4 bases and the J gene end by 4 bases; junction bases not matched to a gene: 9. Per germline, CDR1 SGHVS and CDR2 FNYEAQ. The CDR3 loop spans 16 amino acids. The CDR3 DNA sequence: TGTGCCAGCAGCTCGGGACAGGGGAACGTGGGCACTGAAGCTTTCTTT. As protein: CASSSGQGNVGTEAFF. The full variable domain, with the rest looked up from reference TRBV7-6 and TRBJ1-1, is GAGVSQSPRYKVTKRGQDVALRCDPISGHVSLYWYRQALGQGPEFLTYFNYEAQQDKSGLPNDRFSAERPEGSISTLTIQRTEQRDSAMYRCASSSGQGNVGTEAFFGQGTRLTVV.

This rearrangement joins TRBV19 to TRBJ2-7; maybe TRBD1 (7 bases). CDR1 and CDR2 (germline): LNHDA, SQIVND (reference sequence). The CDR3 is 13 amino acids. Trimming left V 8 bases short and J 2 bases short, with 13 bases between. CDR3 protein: CASSGGPAYEQYF. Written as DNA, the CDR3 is TGTGCCAGTTCAGGGGGGCCCGCCTACGAGCAGTACTTC.

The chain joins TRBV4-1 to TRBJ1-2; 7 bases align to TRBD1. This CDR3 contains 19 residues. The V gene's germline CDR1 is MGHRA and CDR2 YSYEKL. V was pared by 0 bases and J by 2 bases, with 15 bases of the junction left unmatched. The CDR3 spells CASSQELRTPGGLNYGYTF. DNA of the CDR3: TGCGCCAGCAGCCAAGAACTGCGGACACCAGGGGGATTAAACTATGGCTACACCTTC.

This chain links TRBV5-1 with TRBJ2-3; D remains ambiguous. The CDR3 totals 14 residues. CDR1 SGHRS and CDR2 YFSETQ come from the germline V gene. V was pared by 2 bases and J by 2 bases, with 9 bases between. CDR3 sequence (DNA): TGCGCCAGCAGCTTCGCTCTATTCACAGATACGCAGTATTTT. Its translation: CASSFALFTDTQYF. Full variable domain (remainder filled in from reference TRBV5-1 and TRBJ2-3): KAGVTQTPRYLIKTRGQQVTLSCSPISGHRSVSWYQQTPGQGLQFLFEYFSETQRNKGNFPGRFSGRQFSNSRSEMNVSTLELGDSALYLCASSFALFTDTQYFGPGTRLTVL.

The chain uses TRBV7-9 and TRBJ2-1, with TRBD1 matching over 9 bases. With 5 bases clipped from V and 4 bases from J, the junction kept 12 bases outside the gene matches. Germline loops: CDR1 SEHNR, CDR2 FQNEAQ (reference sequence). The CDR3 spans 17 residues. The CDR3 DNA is TGTGCCAGCAGCCCACACCCACAGGGGGCAAGATACAATGAGCAGTTCTTC. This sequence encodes CASSPHPQGARYNEQFF. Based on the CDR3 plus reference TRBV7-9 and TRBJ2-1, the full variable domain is DTGVSQNPRHKITKRGQNVTFRCDPISEHNRLYWYRQTLGQGPEFLTYFQNEAQLEKSRLLSDRFSAERPKGSFSTLEIQRTEQGDSAMYLCASSPHPQGARYNEQFFGPGTRLTVL.

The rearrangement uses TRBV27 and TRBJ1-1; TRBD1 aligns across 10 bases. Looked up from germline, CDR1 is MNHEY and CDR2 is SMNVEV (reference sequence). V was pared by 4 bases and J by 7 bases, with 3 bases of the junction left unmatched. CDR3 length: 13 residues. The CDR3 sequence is CASSSGQGLEAFF. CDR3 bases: TGTGCCAGCAGTTCGGGACAGGGGCTTGAAGCTTTCTTT.

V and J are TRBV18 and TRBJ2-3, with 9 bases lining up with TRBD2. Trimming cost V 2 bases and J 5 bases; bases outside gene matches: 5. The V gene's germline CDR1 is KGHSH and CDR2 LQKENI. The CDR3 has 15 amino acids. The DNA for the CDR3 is TGTGCCAGCTCACCATGGGCGGGAGGGCAAGATACGCAGTATTTT. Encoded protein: CASSPWAGGQDTQYF. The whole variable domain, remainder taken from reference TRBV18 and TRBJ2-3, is NAGVMQNPRHLVRRRGQEARLRCSPMKGHSHVYWYRQLPEEGLKFMVYLQKENIIDESGMPKERFSAEFPKEGPSILRIQQVVRGDSAAYFCASSPWAGGQDTQYFGPGTRLTVL.

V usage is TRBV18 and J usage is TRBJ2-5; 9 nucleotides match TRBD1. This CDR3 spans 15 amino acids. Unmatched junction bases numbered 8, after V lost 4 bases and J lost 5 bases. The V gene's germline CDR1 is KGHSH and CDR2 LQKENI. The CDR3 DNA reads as TGTGCCAGCTCACATGAGGGACAGGGTCATGAGACCCAGTACTTC. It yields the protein CASSHEGQGHETQYF.

CDR3 sequence: CASSLVLGASYNEQFF. Here the CDR3 DNA reads TGTGCCAGCAGCTTAGTTCTGGGAGCCTCCTACAATGAGCAGTTCTTC. The V and J genes are TRBV11-2 and TRBJ2-1, with a possible D match to TRBD2 (5 bases). This CDR3 region has 16 residues. V gave up 1 base and J gave up 0 bases, with 10 bases separating them. CDR1 is SGHAT, CDR2 FQNNGV, per germline.

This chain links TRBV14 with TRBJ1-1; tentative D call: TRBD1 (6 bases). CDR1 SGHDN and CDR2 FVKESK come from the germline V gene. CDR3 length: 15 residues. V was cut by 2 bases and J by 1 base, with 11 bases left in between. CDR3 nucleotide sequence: TGTGCCAGCAGCCAAAGCTGGACAGAGAACACTGAAGCTTTCTTT. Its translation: CASSQSWTENTEAFF.

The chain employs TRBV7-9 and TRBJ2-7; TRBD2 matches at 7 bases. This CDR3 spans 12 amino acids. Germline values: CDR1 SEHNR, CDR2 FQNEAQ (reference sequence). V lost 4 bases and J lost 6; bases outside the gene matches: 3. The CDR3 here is CASSSTSSEQYF. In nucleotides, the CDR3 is TGTGCCAGCAGCTCGACTAGCTCCGAGCAGTACTTC.

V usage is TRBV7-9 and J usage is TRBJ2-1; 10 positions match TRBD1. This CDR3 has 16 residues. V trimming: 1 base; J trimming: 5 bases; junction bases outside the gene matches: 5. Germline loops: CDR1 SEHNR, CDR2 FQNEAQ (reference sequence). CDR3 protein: CASSLGDRGYNNEQFF. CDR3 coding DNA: TGTGCCAGCAGCTTAGGGGACAGGGGATACAACAATGAGCAGTTCTTC.

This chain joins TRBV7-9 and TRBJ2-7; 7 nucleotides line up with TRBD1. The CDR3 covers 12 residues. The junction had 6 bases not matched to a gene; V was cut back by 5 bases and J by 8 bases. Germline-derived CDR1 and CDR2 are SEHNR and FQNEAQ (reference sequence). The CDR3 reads CASSPEQGKQYF. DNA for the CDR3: TGTGCCAGCAGCCCCGAACAGGGGAAGCAGTACTTC. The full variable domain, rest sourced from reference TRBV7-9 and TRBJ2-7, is DTGVSQNPRHKITKRGQNVTFRCDPISEHNRLYWYRQTLGQGPEFLTYFQNEAQLEKSRLLSDRFSAERPKGSFSTLEIQRTEQGDSAMYLCASSPEQGKQYFGPGTRLTVT.

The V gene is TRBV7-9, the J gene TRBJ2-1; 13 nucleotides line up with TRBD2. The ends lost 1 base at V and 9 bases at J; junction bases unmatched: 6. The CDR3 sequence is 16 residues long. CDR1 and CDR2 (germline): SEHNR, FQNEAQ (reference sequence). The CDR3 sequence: CASSLGLAGGVGEQFF. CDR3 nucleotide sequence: TGTGCCAGCAGCTTAGGACTAGCGGGAGGAGTGGGTGAGCAGTTCTTC.

The CDR3 here is CASSPNYNEQFF. The CDR3 nucleotides are TGCGCCAGCAGTCCAAATTACAATGAGCAGTTCTTC. The chain uses TRBV4-1 and TRBJ2-1, with D unresolved. The CDR3 is made up of 12 amino acids. The germline V and J ends were trimmed by 6 bases and 4 bases, with 7 bases remaining between them. The germline V gene encodes CDR1 MGHRA and CDR2 YSYEKL.

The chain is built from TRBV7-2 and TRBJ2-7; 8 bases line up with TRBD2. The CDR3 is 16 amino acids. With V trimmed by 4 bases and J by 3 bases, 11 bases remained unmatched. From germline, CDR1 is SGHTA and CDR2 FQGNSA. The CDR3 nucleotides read TGTGCCAGCAGCTCCCTCTTAGCGGGGACAAGCTACGAGCAGTACTTC. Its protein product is CASSSLLAGTSYEQYF. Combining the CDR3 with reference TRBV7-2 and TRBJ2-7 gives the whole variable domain GAGVSQSPSNKVTEKGKDVELRCDPISGHTALYWYRQSLGQGLEFLIYFQGNSAPDKSGLPSDRFSAERTGGSVSTLTIQRTQQEDSAVYLCASSSLLAGTSYEQYFGPGTRLTVT.

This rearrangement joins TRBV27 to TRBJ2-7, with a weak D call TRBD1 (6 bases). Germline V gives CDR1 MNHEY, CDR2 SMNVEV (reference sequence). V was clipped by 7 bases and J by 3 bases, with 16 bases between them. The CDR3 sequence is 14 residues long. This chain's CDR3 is CASKQGVEYYEQYF. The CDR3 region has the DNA TGTGCCAGCAAACAGGGAGTTGAGTACTACGAGCAGTACTTC.

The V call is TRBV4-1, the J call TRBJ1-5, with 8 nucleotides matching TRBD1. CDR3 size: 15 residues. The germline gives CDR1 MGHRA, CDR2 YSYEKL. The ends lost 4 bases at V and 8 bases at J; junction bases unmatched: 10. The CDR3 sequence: CASSPQSGGLEPQHF. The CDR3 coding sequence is TGCGCCAGCAGCCCTCAGTCAGGGGGCTTGGAGCCCCAGCATTTT.